This TCR beta chain was identified during a study of blood T cell repertoires in COVID-19. Whole-study context: From the United States, Italy and Spain came samples of acute and convalescent COVID-19. T cells, B-cell-depleted T cells, or PBMCs supplied cDNA or gDNA.

This clone was observed a handful of times. Source study methods: Amplifying reference gene primers gave estimates of nucleated cell counts. The repertoire was sequenced with immunoSEQ multiplex PCR; TCRdb's copy has only in-frame clones and lacks some. V and J calls and clone size follow that table, whereas D and trimming were derived from the DNA. The table has a few hundred thousand clones, over 70% seen once; the top ten hold roughly 2.9%. V was trimmed by 0 bases and J by 2 bases, leaving 9 bases between them. The CDR3 spans 16 residues. From germline, CDR1 is KGHDR and CDR2 SFDVKD. The clonotype originates from a man aged 50-59 years with active or convalescent COVID-19. Source material: peripheral blood. The J gene is TRBJ2-2, the V gene TRBV24-1, with D unresolved. In nucleotides, the CDR3 is TGTGCCACCAGTGATTTGCAGGCAGGTAACACCGGGGAGCTGTTTTTT. It encodes CATSDLQAGNTGELFF.